This TCR beta chain was identified in a study of early T cells in non-severe SARS-CoV-2 infection. Points from the study as a whole: A preference for anti-spike CD8 responses marked VDJdb matching, which missed private and CD4 specificities.

Individual cDNA molecules were tagged with unique molecular identifiers, the study reported. TCRdb re-analysed the 5' RACE reads in MiXCR, keeping a single row per CDR3 protein. The repertoire holds around 70,000 distinct CDR3 sequences, 9.5% to 15% seen once, with about 3.9% in the top ten. This clonotype was observed a handful of times. Its antigen is not identified. The CDR3 is 18 amino acids. Trimming removed 6 bases from V and 6 bases from J; junction bases left unmatched: 16. Looked up from germline, CDR1 is MDHEN and CDR2 is SYDVKM. The chain employs TRBV28 and TRBJ2-2; the match to TRBD2 covers 10 bases. The source of this sequence is an adult who was a healthcare worker with PCR-confirmed SARS-CoV-2 infection or an uninfected control (not recorded which). The sequencing sample was made of whole blood. CDR3 sequence: CASSRLGGSGRYSGELFF. The CDR3 DNA reads TGTGCCAGCAGCCGACTGGGGGGTAGCGGGAGGTACTCCGGGGAGCTGTTTTTT. Full variable domain (rest looked up from reference TRBV28 and TRBJ2-2): DVKVTQSSRYLVKRTGEKVFLECVQDMDHENMFWYRQDPGLGLRLIYFSYDVKMKEKGDIPEGYSVSREKKERFSLILESASTNQTSMYLCASSRLGGSGRYSGELFFGEGSRLTVL.